Included here is one TCR beta chain sequence, with context. As yet, its antigen is unknown. In the PCR, 60 Vbeta and 13 Jbeta primers were used. Here immunoSEQ multiplex PCR was the method, and the copy in TCRdb shows in-frame clones only, minus some. The data hold 200,000 or so clones, with 70% observed a single time. These data belong to a study of cytomegalovirus exposure and HLA in healthy donors. Study conclusions and caveats: It was reported that the classifier diagnosed cytomegalovirus status with high specificity and sensitivity in both the original and validation cohorts. In a later analysis, at a false discovery rate of 0.05, approximately 18,000 TCR beta sequences were associated with HLA alleles.

The CDR3 is 16 residues long. CDR1 is SGHDT, CDR2 YYEEEE, per germline. Specimen: PBMCs. This chain joins TRBV5-6 and TRBJ2-5, with TRBD1 matching 10 bases. The DNA end lines up better with TRBJ2-7; the J call may be wrong. This sequence was found in a man aged 35 to 55 in good health and CMV-seropositive. CDR3 bases: TGTGCCAGCAGCTCCTTCAGGGGGACAGGGGCCTACGAGCAGTACTTC. Translated: CASSSFRGTGAYEQYF.